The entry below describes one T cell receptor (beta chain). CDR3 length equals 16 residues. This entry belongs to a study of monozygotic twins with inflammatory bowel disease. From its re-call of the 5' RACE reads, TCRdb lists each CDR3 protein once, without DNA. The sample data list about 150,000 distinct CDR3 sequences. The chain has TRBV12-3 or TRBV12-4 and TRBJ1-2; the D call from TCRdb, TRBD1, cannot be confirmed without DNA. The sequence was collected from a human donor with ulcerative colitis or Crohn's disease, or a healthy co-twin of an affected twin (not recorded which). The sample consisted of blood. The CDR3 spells CASSLSGTGANYGYTF.